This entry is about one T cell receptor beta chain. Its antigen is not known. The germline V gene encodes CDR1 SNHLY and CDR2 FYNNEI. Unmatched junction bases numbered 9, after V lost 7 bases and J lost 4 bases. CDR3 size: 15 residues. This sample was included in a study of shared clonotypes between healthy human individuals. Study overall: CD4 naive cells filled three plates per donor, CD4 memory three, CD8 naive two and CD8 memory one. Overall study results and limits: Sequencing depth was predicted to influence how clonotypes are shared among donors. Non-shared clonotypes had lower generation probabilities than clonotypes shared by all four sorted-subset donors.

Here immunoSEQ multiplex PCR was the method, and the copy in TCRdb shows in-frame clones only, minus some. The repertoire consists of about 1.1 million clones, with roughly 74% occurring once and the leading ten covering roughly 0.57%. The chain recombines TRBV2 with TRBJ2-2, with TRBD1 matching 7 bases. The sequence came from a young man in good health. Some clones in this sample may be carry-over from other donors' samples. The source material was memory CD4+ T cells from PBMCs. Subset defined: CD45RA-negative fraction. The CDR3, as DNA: TGTGCCAGCACAATCGACAGGGTTTCCACCGGGGAGCTGTTTTTT. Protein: CASTIDRVSTGELFF.